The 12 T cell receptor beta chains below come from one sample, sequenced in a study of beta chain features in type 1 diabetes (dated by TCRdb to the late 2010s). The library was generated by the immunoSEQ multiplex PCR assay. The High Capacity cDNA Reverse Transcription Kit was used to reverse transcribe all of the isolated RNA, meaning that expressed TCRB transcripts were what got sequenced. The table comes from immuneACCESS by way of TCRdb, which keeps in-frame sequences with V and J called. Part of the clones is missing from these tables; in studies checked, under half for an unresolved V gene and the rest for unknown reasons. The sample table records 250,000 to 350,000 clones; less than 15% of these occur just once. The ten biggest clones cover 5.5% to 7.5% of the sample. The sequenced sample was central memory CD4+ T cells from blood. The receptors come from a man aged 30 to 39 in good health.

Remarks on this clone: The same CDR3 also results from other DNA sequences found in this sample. The CDR3 region is CASSVGTGSHEKLFF. CDR3 DNA sequence: TGTGCCAGCAGCGTAGGGACAGGGTCCCATGAAAAACTGTTTTTT. This chain joins TRBV9 and TRBJ1-4, with TRBD1 identical over 8 bases. CDR1 and CDR2 (germline): SGDLS, YYNGEE. This CDR3 spans 15 amino acids. J was trimmed by 6 bases and V by 0 bases; bases with no gene match: 4.

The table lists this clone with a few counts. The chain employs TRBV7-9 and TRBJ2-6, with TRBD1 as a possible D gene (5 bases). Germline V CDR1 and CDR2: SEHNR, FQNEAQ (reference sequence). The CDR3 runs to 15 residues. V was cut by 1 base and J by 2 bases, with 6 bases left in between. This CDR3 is CASSLVGAGANVLTF. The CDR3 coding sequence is TGTGCCAGCAGCTTAGTAGGGGCTGGGGCCAACGTCCTGACTTTC.

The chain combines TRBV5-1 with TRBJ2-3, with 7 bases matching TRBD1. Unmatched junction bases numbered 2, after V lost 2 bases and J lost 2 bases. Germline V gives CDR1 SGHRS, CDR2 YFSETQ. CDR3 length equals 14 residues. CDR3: CASSFGQATDTQYF. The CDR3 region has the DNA TGCGCCAGCAGCTTTGGACAGGCCACAGATACGCAGTATTTT.

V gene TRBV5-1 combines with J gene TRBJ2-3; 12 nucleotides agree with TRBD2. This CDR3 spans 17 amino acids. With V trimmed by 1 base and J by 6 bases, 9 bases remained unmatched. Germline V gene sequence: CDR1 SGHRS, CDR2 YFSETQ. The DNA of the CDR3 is TGCGCCAGCAGCTTGTTTGCTAGCGGGGGGGCCCGGGATACGCAGTATTTT. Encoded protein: CASSLFASGGARDTQYF. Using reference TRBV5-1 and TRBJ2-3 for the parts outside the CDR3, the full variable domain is KAGVTQTPRYLIKTRGQQVTLSCSPISGHRSVSWYQQTPGQGLQFLFEYFSETQRNKGNFPGRFSGRQFSNSRSEMNVSTLELGDSALYLCASSLFASGGARDTQYFGPGTRLTVL.

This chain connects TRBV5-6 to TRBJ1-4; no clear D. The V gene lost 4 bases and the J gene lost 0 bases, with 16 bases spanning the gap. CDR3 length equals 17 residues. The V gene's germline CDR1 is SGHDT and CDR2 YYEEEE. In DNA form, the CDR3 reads TGTGCCAGCAGCCGAGGTGGCAGGAAAGCAACTAATGAAAAACTGTTTTTT. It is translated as CASSRGGRKATNEKLFF.

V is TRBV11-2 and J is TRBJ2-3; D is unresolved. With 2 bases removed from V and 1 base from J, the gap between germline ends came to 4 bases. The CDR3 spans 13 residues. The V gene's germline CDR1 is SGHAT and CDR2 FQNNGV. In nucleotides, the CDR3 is TGTGCCAGCAGCTTATCGGGCACAGATACGCAGTATTTT. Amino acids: CASSLSGTDTQYF.

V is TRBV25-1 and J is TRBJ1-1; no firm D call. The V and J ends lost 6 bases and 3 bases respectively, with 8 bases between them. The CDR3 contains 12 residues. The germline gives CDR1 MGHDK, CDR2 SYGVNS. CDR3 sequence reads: CASRDGHTEAFF. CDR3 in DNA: TGTGCCAGCAGGGACGGGCACACTGAAGCTTTCTTT.

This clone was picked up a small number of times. This CDR3 is CASSFSQGRTDTQYF. The CDR3 DNA reads as TGTGCCAGCAGCTTTTCGCAGGGCCGCACAGATACGCAGTATTTT. The chain is built from TRBV11-3 and TRBJ2-3; D is possibly TRBD1 (5 bases). This CDR3 is built from 15 residues. The germline V gene has CDR1 SGHNT and CDR2 YENEEA. V shed 3 bases and J shed 1 base, with 11 bases lying between them.

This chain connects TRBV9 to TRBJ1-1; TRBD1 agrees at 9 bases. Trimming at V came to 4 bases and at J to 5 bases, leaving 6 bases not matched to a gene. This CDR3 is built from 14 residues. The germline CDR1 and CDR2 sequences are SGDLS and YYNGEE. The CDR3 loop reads CASSSWDRATEAFF. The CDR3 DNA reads TGTGCCAGCAGCTCTTGGGACAGGGCTACTGAAGCTTTCTTT.

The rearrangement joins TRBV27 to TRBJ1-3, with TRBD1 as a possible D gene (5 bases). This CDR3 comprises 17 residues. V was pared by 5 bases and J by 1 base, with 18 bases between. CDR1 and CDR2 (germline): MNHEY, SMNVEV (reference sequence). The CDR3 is CASSRGGVIGSGNTIYF. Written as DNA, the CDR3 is TGTGCCAGCAGTCGAGGAGGGGTTATTGGGTCTGGAAACACCATATATTTT.

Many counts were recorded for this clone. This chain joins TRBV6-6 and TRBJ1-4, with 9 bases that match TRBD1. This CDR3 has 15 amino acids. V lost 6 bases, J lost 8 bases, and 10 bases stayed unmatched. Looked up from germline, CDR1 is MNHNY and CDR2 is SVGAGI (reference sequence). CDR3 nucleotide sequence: TGTGCCAGCAGACAGAACACCGGGACAGGGGAAAAACTGTTTTTT. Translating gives CASRQNTGTGEKLFF.

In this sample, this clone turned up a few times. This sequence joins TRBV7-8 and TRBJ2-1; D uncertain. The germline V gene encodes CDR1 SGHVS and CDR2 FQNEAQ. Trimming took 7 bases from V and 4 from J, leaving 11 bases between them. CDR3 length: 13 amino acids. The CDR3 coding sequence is TGTGCCAGCACTCTATCACTTTACAATGAGCAGTTCTTC. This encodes CASTLSLYNEQFF.